This T cell receptor beta chain was observed in a study of molecular identifiers for immune sequencing clone quantification. Points from the study as a whole: Reports indicate spiked Jurkat TCR RNA from one cell could be found among some 980,000 naive cells.

This clonotype was recorded many times. What it binds is unknown. The V segment lost 5 bases and the J segment 6 bases; nucleotides outside the gene matches: 4. The germline CDR1 and CDR2 sequences are SGHVS and FQNEAQ. The CDR3 runs 14 residues. Previously described methods and listed TCR primers were employed for the bulk TCR libraries. TCRdb processed the PCR reads anew with MiXCR; each CDR3 protein has one entry. Of more than 450,000 distinct CDR3 sequences in the sample, around 23% were seen once. Sequenced input: naive CD8+ T cells from blood, with Jurkat cell RNA spiked in. Specified subset: FACS-sorted CD8+CD4-CCR7+CD45RA+ naive T cells. V gene TRBV7-8 combines with J gene TRBJ2-1; 10 positions match TRBD1. The sequence was obtained from a human donor in good health. Some libraries in this study had Jurkat cell RNA spiked in. The CDR3 reads CASSPGTGVNEQFF. The CDR3 bases are TGTGCCAGCAGCCCCGGGACAGGGGTCAATGAGCAGTTCTTC.